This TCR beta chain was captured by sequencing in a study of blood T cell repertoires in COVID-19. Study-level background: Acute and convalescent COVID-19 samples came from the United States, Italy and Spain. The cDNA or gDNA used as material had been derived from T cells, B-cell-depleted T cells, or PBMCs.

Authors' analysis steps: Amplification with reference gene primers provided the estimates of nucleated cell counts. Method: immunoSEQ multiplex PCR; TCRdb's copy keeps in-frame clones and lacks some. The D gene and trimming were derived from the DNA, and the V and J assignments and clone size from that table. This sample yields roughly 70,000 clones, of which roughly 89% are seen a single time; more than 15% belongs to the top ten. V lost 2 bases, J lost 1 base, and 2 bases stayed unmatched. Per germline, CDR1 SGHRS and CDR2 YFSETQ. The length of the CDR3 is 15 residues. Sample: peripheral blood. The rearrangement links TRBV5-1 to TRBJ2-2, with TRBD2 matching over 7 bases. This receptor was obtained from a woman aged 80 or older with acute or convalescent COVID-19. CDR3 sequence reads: CASSFGTKNTGELFF. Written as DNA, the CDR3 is TGCGCCAGCAGCTTCGGGACTAAGAACACCGGGGAGCTGTTTTTT.